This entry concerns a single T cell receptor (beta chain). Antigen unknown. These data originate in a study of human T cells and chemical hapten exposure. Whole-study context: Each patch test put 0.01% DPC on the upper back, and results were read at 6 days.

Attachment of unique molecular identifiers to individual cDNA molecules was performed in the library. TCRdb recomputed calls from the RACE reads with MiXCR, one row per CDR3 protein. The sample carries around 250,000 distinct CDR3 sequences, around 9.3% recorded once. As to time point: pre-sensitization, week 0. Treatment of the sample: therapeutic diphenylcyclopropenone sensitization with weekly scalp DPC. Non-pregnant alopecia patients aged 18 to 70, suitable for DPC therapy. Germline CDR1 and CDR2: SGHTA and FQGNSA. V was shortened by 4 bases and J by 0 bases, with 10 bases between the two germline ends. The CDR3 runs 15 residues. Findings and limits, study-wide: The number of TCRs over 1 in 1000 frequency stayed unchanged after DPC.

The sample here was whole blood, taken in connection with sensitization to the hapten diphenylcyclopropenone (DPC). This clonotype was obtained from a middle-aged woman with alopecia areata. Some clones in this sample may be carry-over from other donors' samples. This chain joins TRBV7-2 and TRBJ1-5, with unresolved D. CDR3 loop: CASSSAANSNQPQHF. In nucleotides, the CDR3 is TGTGCCAGCAGCTCGGCGGCTAATAGCAATCAGCCCCAGCATTTT. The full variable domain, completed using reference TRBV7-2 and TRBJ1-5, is GAGVSQSPSNKVTEKGKDVELRCDPISGHTALYWYRQSLGQGLEFLIYFQGNSAPDKSGLPSDRFSAERTGGSVSTLTIQRTQQEDSAVYLCASSSAANSNQPQHFGDGTRLSIL.